The 5 T cell receptor beta chains below come from one sample, sequenced in a study of shared T cell receptors in the human thymus. The assay was immunoSEQ multiplex PCR, and TCRdb's table has in-frame clones only and misses some. Here the sample spans roughly 710,000 clones, over 75% being singletons. The same sample was also used in a study of human thymus T cells.

The sample taken for sequencing was thymocytes. These receptors came from a girl under three years old with a congenital heart defect.

The chain uses TRBV2 and TRBJ1-1; D call uncertain. The CDR3 loop spans 16 amino acids. Germline loops: CDR1 SNHLY, CDR2 FYNNEI. V was cut by 4 bases and J by 2 bases, with 17 bases left in between. The DNA of the CDR3 is TGTGCCAGCAGTGGGGGAGCCGCAGGCCCTAACACTGAAGCTTTCTTT. This gives the protein CASSGGAAGPNTEAFF.

This clone was recorded a few times. The chain links TRBV5-4 to TRBJ1-1, with 7 bases matching TRBD1. Germline trimming cut 2 bases from V and 3 bases from J; bases unmatched to any gene: 7. This CDR3 spans 15 amino acids. Per germline, CDR1 SGHNT and CDR2 YYREEE (reference sequence). The CDR3 reads CASSFLTGTDTEAFF. Here the CDR3 DNA reads TGTGCCAGCAGCTTTCTAACCGGGACAGACACTGAAGCTTTCTTT.

V usage is TRBV5-4 and J usage is TRBJ2-6; D unclear. Trimming shortened V by 4 bases and J by 1 base, and 6 bases separated the two germline ends. CDR1 is SGHNT, CDR2 YYREEE, per germline (reference sequence). CDR3 length: 14 residues. CDR3 nucleotides: TGTGCCAGCAGCCCGGGTTCTGGGGCCAACGTCCTGACTTTC. This gives the protein CASSPGSGANVLTF.

CDR3 sequence reads: CASSLGQVDTEAFF. CDR3 DNA sequence: TGTGCCAGCAGCTTAGGTCAGGTAGACACTGAAGCTTTCTTT. This chain joins TRBV13 and TRBJ1-1; no clear D gene. The germline CDR1 and CDR2 sequences are PRHDT and FYEKMQ (reference sequence). This CDR3 spans 14 amino acids. With 0 bases removed from V and 3 bases from J, the gap between germline ends came to 8 bases. The entire variable domain, with the rest obtained from reference TRBV13 and TRBJ1-1, is as follows: AAGVIQSPRHLIKEKRETATLKCYPIPRHDTVYWYQQGPGQDPQFLISFYEKMQSDKGSIPDRFSAQQFSDYHSELNMSSLELGDSALYFCASSLGQVDTEAFFGQGTRLTVV.

The V and J genes are TRBV5-4 and TRBJ1-1; 10 bases line up with TRBD1. The length of the CDR3 is 18 residues. Germline V CDR1 and CDR2: SGHNT, YYREEE (reference sequence). J gave up 4 bases and V 1 base, and 13 bases lay outside the gene matches. The CDR3 protein is CASSLSYDRGLDGTEAFF. The CDR3, as DNA: TGTGCCAGCAGCTTGTCCTACGACAGGGGGCTAGATGGCACTGAAGCTTTCTTT.